Listed here are 20 T cell receptor beta chains from one sample, sequenced in a study of blood T cell repertoires in COVID-19. The method was immunoSEQ multiplex PCR; TCRdb's version includes in-frame clones alone and lacks a portion of them. The profile shows approximately 500,000 clones, around 85% of them singletons. The sample comprised peripheral blood. The receptors were sampled from a human donor in a cohort sampled during active COVID-19.

This chain joins TRBV29-1 and TRBJ1-4; D possibly corresponds to TRBD1 (5 bases). This CDR3 region has 12 residues. Between the trimmed V and J ends, which lost 6 bases and 4 bases, there was a span of 9 bases. The germline V gene has CDR1 SQVTM and CDR2 ANQGSEA. CDR3 DNA: TGCAGCGTGGGGGGGAATAATGAAAAACTGTTTTTT. As protein: CSVGGNNEKLFF.

This chain links TRBV24-1 with TRBJ1-2; TRBD1 agrees at 7 bases. The V gene's germline CDR1 is KGHDR and CDR2 SFDVKD. With 3 bases clipped from V and 8 bases from J, the junction kept 2 bases outside the gene matches. This CDR3 has 12 amino acids. CDR3 amino acids: CATSDQGVGYTF. The CDR3 nucleotides read TGTGCCACCAGTGATCAGGGGGTGGGCTACACCTTC.

The chain links TRBV28 to TRBJ1-4; 10 bases are a match to TRBD1. The CDR3 runs 15 residues. CDR1 and CDR2 from the germline V gene are MDHEN and SYDVKM. With 2 bases clipped from V and 8 bases from J, the junction kept 5 bases outside the gene matches. CDR3 nucleotide sequence: TGTGCCAGCAGTTTAGGTGGGACAGGGGTGGAAAAACTGTTTTTT. Translation gives CASSLGGTGVEKLFF.

V gene TRBV19 combines with J gene TRBJ1-1; perhaps TRBD1 as D (6 bases). V was pared by 6 bases and J by 1 base, with 9 bases between. The CDR3 runs 13 residues. The germline V gene has CDR1 LNHDA and CDR2 SQIVND (reference sequence). The CDR3 nucleotides are TGTGCCAGTAGGGGACAACCGAACACTGAAGCTTTCTTT. It encodes CASRGQPNTEAFF.

The chain joins TRBV10-2 to TRBJ1-1; D is ambiguous. Germline CDR1 is WSHSY and CDR2 is SAAADI. V was shortened by 3 bases and J by 3 bases, with 11 bases between the two germline ends. This CDR3 has 14 amino acids. The CDR3 coding sequence is TGCGCCAGCAGTGAAGAGGTAATCTACACTGAAGCTTTCTTT. This gives the protein CASSEEVIYTEAFF.

This clone was counted between two and nine times. This chain connects TRBV30 to TRBJ1-5; TRBD1 agrees at 10 bases. Germline lookup yields CDR1 GTSNPN and CDR2 SVGIG (reference sequence). V shed 0 bases, J shed 6 bases, and the junction held 11 bases outside the gene matches. The CDR3 has 17 residues. For the CDR3, the DNA is TGTGCCTGGAGTGTAGGATTCCCGACAGGGGGCTTTCAGCCCCAGCATTTT. Encoded protein: CAWSVGFPTGGFQPQHF.

This chain links TRBV3-1 (or the pseudogene TRBV3-2) with TRBJ2-7; D gene unclear. This CDR3 region has 15 residues. V lost 0 bases, J lost 1 base, and 10 bases lay in between. The germline V gene has CDR1 LGHDT and CDR2 YNNKEL (reference sequence). CDR3 DNA sequence: TGTGCCAGCAGCCAAGACATAGATTTGTCCTACGAGCAGTACTTC. Translating gives CASSQDIDLSYEQYF.

This rearrangement joins TRBV6-5 to TRBJ2-7; TRBD1 aligns across 7 bases. The CDR3 sequence is 14 residues long. V lost 6 bases and J lost 0; bases outside the gene matches: 5. Germline CDR1 is MNHEY and CDR2 is SVGAGI. CDR3: CASRVWDSSYEQYF. Here the CDR3 DNA reads TGTGCCAGCAGGGTGTGGGACAGCTCCTACGAGCAGTACTTC.

Only one count was recorded for this clone. This chain links TRBV12-5 with TRBJ1-2, with 8 bases lining up with TRBD1. J lost 0 bases, V lost 5 bases, and 5 bases had no gene match. Germline V gene sequence: CDR1 LGHNT, CDR2 FRNRAP. CDR3 length: 15 amino acids. The CDR3 DNA reads as TGTGCTAGTGGTGGGACAGGAGGAGCTAACTATGGCTACACCTTC. Its translation: CASGGTGGANYGYTF.

A few counts support this clone. The chain uses TRBV15 and TRBJ2-1, with TRBD2 matching 7 bases. The CDR3 loop spans 17 amino acids. The germline gives CDR1 LNHNV, CDR2 YYDKDF (reference sequence). V dropped 2 bases and J dropped 5; count of bases not matched to a gene: 12. The CDR3 protein is CATSRPFEAGKNNEQFF. CDR3 DNA sequence: TGTGCCACCAGCAGACCTTTTGAAGCGGGAAAGAACAATGAGCAGTTCTTC. Complete variable domain (other parts from reference TRBV15 and TRBJ2-1): DAMVIQNPRYQVTQFGKPVTLSCSQTLNHNVMYWYQQKSSQAPKLLFHYYDKDFNNEADTPDNFQSRRPNTSFCFLDIRSPGLGDTAMYLCATSRPFEAGKNNEQFFGPGTRLTVL.

The V and J genes are TRBV2 and TRBJ2-7, with TRBD1 identical over 8 bases. The CDR3 is 15 amino acids. CDR1 and CDR2 from the germline V gene are SNHLY and FYNNEI. J was trimmed by 3 bases and V by 1 base; bases with no gene match: 5. The CDR3 DNA reads as TGTGCCAGCAGTGAAGGACAGGGGACTTACTACGAGCAGTACTTC. Amino acids: CASSEGQGTYYEQYF. The full variable domain, rest sourced from reference TRBV2 and TRBJ2-7, is EPEVTQTPSHQVTQMGQEVILRCVPISNHLYFYWYRQILGQKVEFLVSFYNNEISEKSEIFDDQFSVERPDGSNFTLKIRSTKLEDSAMYFCASSEGQGTYYEQYFGPGTRLTVT.

The chain employs TRBV19 and TRBJ2-7, with D maybe TRBD2 (7 bases). CDR3 length equals 16 residues. The V end lost 7 bases, the J end lost 5 bases, and 24 bases lay between the germline ends. Germline V gives CDR1 LNHDA, CDR2 SQIVND (reference sequence). The CDR3 sequence: CASNPGGRSREDEQYF. The DNA of the CDR3 is TGTGCCAGTAATCCGGGGGGCAGATCCAGGGAAGACGAGCAGTACTTC.

This clone appeared a single time. The chain recombines TRBV28 with TRBJ1-5; 7 bases agree with TRBD1. After removal of 6 bases from V and 4 bases from J, the junction contained 9 bases not matched to a gene. Germline loops: CDR1 MDHEN, CDR2 SYDVKM. The CDR3 length is 15 residues. The CDR3: CASSPIGQANQPQHF. CDR3 in DNA: TGTGCCAGCAGCCCCATTGGACAGGCGAATCAGCCCCAGCATTTT.

This chain joins TRBV11-2 and TRBJ2-7; 7 bases align to TRBD1. The CDR3 totals 16 residues. Germline assignment: CDR1 SGHAT and CDR2 FQNNGV. V dropped 0 bases and J dropped 5; count of bases not matched to a gene: 10. CDR3 amino acids: CASSLDHRQGFDEQYF. For the CDR3, the DNA is TGTGCCAGCAGCTTAGACCATCGACAGGGTTTCGACGAGCAGTACTTC.

The chain joins TRBV7-8 to TRBJ2-1, with D maybe TRBD2 (6 bases). V was trimmed by 2 bases and J by 10 bases, leaving 12 bases between them. The CDR3 loop spans 13 amino acids. CDR1 is SGHVS and CDR2 is FQNEAQ in the germline V gene. CDR3 sequence: CASSLMGLEEQFF. The CDR3, as DNA: TGTGCCAGCAGCTTAATGGGACTGGAAGAGCAGTTCTTC.

The chain couples TRBV6-2 or TRBV6-3 to TRBJ2-3; 7 bases map to TRBD2. V lost 4 bases and J lost 4; bases outside the gene matches: 5. The CDR3 is made up of 14 amino acids. The germline V gene has CDR1 MNHEY and CDR2 SVGEGT. DNA for the CDR3: TGTGCCAGCAGTTCGGCGGGAGCGGCAGATACGCAGTATTTT. It is translated as CASSSAGAADTQYF.

Here the CDR3 reads CASSRDRGQETQYF. CDR3 nucleotides: TGTGCCAGCAGTCGGGACAGGGGGCAAGAGACCCAGTACTTC. The chain joins TRBV6-2 or TRBV6-3 to TRBJ2-5, with TRBD1 matching 11 bases. Germline V gene data show CDR1 as MNHEY and CDR2 as SVGEGT. V shed 5 bases, J shed 2 bases, and the junction held 1 base outside the gene matches. The CDR3 totals 14 residues.

This clone was seen only once. The sample holds other DNA sequences that translate to the same CDR3. The chain couples TRBV29-1 to TRBJ2-3, with 7 nucleotides matching TRBD1. The junction had 4 bases not matched to a gene; V was cut back by 6 bases and J by 1 base. Germline V gives CDR1 SQVTM, CDR2 ANQGSEA. The CDR3 consists of 13 residues. CDR3 nucleotides: TGCAGCGTAGACGACAGGGGCACAGATACGCAGTATTTT. As protein: CSVDDRGTDTQYF.

The chain employs TRBV7-8 and TRBJ1-2, with D unresolved. V gave up 2 bases and J gave up 0 bases, with 10 bases separating them. CDR3 length equals 15 residues. The germline CDR1 and CDR2 sequences are SGHVS and FQNEAQ. CDR3 sequence: CASSLREVPNYGYTF. The CDR3 DNA reads as TGTGCCAGCAGCTTAAGGGAGGTTCCTAACTATGGCTACACCTTC.

This chain joins TRBV5-1 and TRBJ2-1; the D gene is possibly TRBD2 (6 bases). This CDR3 contains 15 residues. In germline, CDR1 is SGHRS, CDR2 YFSETQ. The V end was cut by 0 bases, the J end by 4 bases, with 11 bases between. This CDR3 is CASSLAPSGYNEQFF. In DNA, the CDR3 is TGCGCCAGCAGCTTGGCCCCCAGCGGGTACAATGAGCAGTTCTTC.